This T cell receptor beta chain is drawn from a study of blood T cell repertoires in COVID-19. About the study: Samples came from the United States, Italy and Spain, spanning acute and convalescent COVID-19.

The CDR3 consists of 17 residues. CDR1 is SGHKS and CDR2 is YYEKEE in the germline V gene (reference sequence). J lost 0 bases, V lost 7 bases, and 10 bases had no gene match. In the study's own analysis: Cell counts per sample came from amplifying reference gene primers. TCRdb keeps only in-frame clones here, not all; method: immunoSEQ multiplex PCR. The DNA gave D and trimming, while V, J and clone size come from that table. The sample lists around 64,000 clones, around nine tenths occurring once. The origin of this receptor is a woman older than 75 with acute or convalescent COVID-19. The sequenced material came from peripheral blood. The chain is built from TRBV5-5 and TRBJ2-6; TRBD1 aligns across 7 bases. For the CDR3, the DNA is TGTGCCAGCCGATACAGGGGTCTGAGCTCTGGGGCCAACGTCCTGACTTTC. It is translated as CASRYRGLSSGANVLTF.